The clone carrying this TCR beta chain was found once. Its matching antigen is unknown. These data are taken from a study of cytomegalovirus exposure and HLA in healthy donors. Study in general: In a previous analysis, 110 million or so unique TCR beta sequences were found from roughly 200 million T cells.

General study findings and limits: V- and J-gene trimming in TCR beta was tied to a missense DCLRE1C variant by an analysis performed later. In a later analysis, several top co-occurrence clusters appeared linked to parvovirus B19, influenza, CMV and Epstein-Barr virus.

Primers: 60 Vbeta forward and 13 Jbeta reverse. Some clones are missing from TCRdb's copy, which holds only in-frame ones; the method was immunoSEQ multiplex PCR. Of 140,000 to 150,000 clones in the sample, around 82% are singletons; the top ten hold 2.4%. Sequencing input: PBMCs. The clonotype originates from a woman between 18 and 29 years old in good health and CMV-seropositive.

The CDR3 loop is CASSLGQQEAKNIQYF. CDR3 nucleotides: TGTGCCAGCAGCTTGGGGCAACAGGAAGCCAAAAACATTCAGTACTTC. This chain links TRBV7-9 with TRBJ2-4; the D gene is possibly TRBD1 (5 bases). Deletions cut 3 bases from V and 0 bases from J, with 12 bases between. Germline CDR1 SEHNR, CDR2 FQNEAQ (reference sequence). The length of the CDR3 is 16 residues.